This TCR beta chain is drawn from a study of long-term antiretroviral therapy in people with HIV. This clone was observed a single time. Its antigen remains unknown. Points from the study as a whole: Older ART regimens were possibly in use when the blood was collected between about 2004 and 2018.

Version v3.0 of the immunoSEQ assay ran at survey level. Generated by immunoSEQ multiplex PCR, the TCRdb table keeps only in-frame clones and is missing some. This sample yields about 33,000 clones, of which about 96% are seen a single time; 2% to 3% belongs to the top ten. This CDR3 spans 15 amino acids. Trimming pared 5 bases from V and 2 bases from J, leaving 12 bases between. Per the germline V gene, CDR1 is SEHNR and CDR2 is FQNEAQ (reference sequence). All donors provided no fewer than one pre-ART and no fewer than two post-ART PBMC samples. The source was unsorted PBMCs, collected approximately 6.5 years after starting antiretroviral therapy. This chain connects TRBV7-9 to TRBJ2-2; no reliable D call. The TCR comes from a man aged 25-40 years with HIV. CDR3 protein: CASSGFERNTGELFF. CDR3 bases: TGTGCCAGCAGCGGTTTCGAAAGAAACACCGGGGAGCTGTTTTTT.